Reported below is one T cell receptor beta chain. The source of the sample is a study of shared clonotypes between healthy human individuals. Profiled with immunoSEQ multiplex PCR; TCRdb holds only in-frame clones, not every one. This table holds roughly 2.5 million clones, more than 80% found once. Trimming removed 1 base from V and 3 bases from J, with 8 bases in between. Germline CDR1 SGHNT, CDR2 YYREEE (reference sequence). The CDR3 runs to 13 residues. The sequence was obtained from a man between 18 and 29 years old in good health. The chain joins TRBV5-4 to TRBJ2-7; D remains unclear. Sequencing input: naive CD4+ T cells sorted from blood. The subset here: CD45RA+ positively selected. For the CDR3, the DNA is TGTGCCAGCAGCTTGAATTGGGGCTACGAGCAGTACTTC. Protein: CASSLNWGYEQYF.